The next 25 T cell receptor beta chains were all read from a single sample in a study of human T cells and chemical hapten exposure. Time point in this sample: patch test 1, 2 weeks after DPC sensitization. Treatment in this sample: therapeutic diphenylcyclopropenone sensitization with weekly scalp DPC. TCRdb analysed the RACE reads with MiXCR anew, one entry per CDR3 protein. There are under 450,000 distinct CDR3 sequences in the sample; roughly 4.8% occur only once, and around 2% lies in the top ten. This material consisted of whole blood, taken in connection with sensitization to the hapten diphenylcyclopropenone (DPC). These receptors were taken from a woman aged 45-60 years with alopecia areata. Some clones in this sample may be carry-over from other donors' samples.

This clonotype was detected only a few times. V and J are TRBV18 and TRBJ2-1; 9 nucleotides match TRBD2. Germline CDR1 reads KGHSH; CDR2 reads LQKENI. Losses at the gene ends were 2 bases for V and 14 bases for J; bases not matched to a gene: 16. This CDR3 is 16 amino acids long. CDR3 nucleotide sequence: TGTGCCAGCTCACCAGGAGGTAGCGGGGGCCGTCATAGTAAGTTCTTC. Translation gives CASSPGGSGGRHSKFF.

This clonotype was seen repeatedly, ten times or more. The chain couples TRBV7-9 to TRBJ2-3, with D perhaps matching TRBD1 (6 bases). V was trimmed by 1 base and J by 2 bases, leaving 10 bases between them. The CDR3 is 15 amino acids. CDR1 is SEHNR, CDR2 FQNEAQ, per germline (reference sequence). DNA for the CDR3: TGTGCCAGCAGCTTAGGGGGGCCCACCACAGATACGCAGTATTTT. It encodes CASSLGGPTTDTQYF. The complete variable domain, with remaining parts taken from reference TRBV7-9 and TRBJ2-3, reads DTGVSQNPRHKITKRGQNVTFRCDPISEHNRLYWYRQTLGQGPEFLTYFQNEAQLEKSRLLSDRFSAERPKGSFSTLEIQRTEQGDSAMYLCASSLGGPTTDTQYFGPGTRLTVL.

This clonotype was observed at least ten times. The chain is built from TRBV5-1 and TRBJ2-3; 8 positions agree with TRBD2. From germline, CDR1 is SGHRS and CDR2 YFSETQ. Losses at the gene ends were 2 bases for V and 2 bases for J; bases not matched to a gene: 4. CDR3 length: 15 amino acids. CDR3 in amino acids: CASSFSGAVTDTQYF. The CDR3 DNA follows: TGCGCCAGCAGCTTTAGCGGGGCCGTCACAGATACGCAGTATTTT.

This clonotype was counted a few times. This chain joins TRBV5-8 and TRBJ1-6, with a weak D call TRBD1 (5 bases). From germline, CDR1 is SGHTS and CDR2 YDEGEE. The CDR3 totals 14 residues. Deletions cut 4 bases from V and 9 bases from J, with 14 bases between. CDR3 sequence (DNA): TGTGCCAGCAGCCCGTTGTCAAGGGGTTCACCCCTCCACTTT. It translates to CASSPLSRGSPLHF.

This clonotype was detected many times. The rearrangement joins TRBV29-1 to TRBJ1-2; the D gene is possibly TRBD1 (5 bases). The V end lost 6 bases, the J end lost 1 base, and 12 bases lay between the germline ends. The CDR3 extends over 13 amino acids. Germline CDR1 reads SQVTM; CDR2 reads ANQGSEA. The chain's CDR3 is CSVVDSYNYGYTF. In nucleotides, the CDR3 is TGCAGCGTCGTCGACAGTTATAACTATGGCTACACCTTC.

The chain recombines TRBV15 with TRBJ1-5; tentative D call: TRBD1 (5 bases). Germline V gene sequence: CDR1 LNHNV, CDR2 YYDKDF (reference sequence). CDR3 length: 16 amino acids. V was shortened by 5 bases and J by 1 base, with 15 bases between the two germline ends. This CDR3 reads CATSLRRGTSNQPQHF. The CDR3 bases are TGTGCCACCAGCCTCCGACGGGGGACCAGCAATCAGCCCCAGCATTTT.

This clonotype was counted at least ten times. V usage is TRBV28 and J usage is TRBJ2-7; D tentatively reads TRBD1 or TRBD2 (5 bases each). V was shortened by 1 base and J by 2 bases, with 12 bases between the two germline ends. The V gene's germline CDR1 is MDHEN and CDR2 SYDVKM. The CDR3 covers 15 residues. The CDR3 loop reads CASSLSSGTAYEQYF. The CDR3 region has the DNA TGTGCCAGCAGTTTATCATCAGGGACCGCCTACGAGCAGTACTTC.

The CDR3 DNA reads TGCGCCAGCAGCCCTGGGGGGCTGGCTAATGAGCAGTTCTTC. Translation: CASSPGGLANEQFF. The V call is TRBV5-1, the J call TRBJ2-1; tentatively, D is TRBD1 or TRBD2 (6 bases each). This CDR3 spans 14 amino acids. Trimming took off 4 bases at V and 7 bases at J, with 15 bases between the two ends. Germline assignment: CDR1 SGHRS and CDR2 YFSETQ.

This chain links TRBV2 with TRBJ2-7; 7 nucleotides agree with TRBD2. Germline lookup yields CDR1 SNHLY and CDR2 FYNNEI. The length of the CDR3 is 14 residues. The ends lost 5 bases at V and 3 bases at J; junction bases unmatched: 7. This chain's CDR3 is CASSKGLPDYEQYF. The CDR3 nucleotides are TGTGCCAGCAGTAAGGGACTACCTGACTACGAGCAGTACTTC.

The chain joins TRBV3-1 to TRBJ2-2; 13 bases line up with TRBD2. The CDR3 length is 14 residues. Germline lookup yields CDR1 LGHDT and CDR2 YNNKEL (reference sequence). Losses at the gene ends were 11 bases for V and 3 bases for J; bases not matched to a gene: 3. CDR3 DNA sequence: TGTGCCGCCACTAGCGGGGGGGACACCGGGGAGCTGTTTTTT. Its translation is CAATSGGDTGELFF. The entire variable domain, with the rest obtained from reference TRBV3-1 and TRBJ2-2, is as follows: DTAVSQTPKYLVTQMGNDKSIKCEQNLGHDTMYWYKQDSKKFLKIMFSYNNKELIINETVPNRFSPKSPDKAHLNLHINSLELGDSAVYFCAATSGGDTGELFFGEGSRLTVL.

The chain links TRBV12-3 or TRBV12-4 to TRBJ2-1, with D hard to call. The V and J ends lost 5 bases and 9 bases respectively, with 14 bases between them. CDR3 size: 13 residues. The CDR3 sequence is CASSAGTPSEQFF. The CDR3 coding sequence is TGTGCCAGCAGTGCCGGCACACCGAGTGAGCAGTTCTTC.

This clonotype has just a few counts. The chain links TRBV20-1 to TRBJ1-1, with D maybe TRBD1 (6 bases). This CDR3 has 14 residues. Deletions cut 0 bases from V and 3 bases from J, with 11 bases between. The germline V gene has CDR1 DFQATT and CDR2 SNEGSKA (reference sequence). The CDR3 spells CSARDRGGYTEAFF. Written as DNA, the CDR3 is TGCAGTGCTAGAGATCGAGGGGGGTACACTGAAGCTTTCTTT.

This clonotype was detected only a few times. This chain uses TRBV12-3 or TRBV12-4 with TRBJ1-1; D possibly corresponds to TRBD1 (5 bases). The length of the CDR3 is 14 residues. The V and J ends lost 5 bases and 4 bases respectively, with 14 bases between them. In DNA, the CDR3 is TGTGCCAGCAGTCGATGGAACGGGGGCACTGAAGCTTTCTTT. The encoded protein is CASSRWNGGTEAFF.

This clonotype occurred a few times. CDR3 DNA sequence: TGTGCCAGCAGCCAGGGACAGGGGAGAGACACTGAAGCTTTCTTT. Amino acid sequence: CASSQGQGRDTEAFF. This chain joins TRBV5-6 and TRBJ1-1; TRBD1 matches 10 bases. Losses at the gene ends were 4 bases for V and 3 bases for J; bases not matched to a gene: 6. Germline CDR1 is SGHDT and CDR2 is YYEEEE. The length of the CDR3 is 15 residues.

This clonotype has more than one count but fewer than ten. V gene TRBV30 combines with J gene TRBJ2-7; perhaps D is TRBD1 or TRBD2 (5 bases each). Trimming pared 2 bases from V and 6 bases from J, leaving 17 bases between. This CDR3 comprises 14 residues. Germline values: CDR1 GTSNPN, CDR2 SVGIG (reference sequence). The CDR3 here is CAWSTSAGTSEQYF. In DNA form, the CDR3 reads TGTGCCTGGAGTACATCGGCAGGGACCTCCGAGCAGTACTTC.

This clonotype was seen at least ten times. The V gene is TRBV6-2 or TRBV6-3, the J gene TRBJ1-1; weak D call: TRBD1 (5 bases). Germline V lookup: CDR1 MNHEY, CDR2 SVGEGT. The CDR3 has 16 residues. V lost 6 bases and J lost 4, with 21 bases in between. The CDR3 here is CASRRGRGAGPTEAFF. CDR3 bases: TGTGCCAGCAGACGCGGTAGGGGCGCGGGGCCCACTGAAGCTTTCTTT.

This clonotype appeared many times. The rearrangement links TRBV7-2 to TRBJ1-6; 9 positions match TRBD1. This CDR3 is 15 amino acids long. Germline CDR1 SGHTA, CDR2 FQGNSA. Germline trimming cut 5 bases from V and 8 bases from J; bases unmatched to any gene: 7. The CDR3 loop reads CASSTGDRADSPLHF. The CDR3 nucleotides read TGTGCCAGCAGCACAGGGGACAGGGCAGATTCACCCCTCCACTTT.

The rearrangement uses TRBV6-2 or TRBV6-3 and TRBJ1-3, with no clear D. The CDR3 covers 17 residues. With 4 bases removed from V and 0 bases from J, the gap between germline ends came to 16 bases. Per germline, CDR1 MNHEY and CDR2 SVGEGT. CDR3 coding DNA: TGTGCCAGCAGTTCCCCGGGAGGCCGCCTCTCTGGAAACACCATATATTTT. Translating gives CASSSPGGRLSGNTIYF.

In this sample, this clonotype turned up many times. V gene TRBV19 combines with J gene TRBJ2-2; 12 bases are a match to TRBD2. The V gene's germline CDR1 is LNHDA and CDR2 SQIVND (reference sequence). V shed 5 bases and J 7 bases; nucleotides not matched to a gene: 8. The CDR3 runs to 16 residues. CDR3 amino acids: CASSPSGRAFGGELFF. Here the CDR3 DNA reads TGTGCCAGTAGTCCTAGCGGGAGGGCCTTCGGCGGGGAGCTGTTTTTT.

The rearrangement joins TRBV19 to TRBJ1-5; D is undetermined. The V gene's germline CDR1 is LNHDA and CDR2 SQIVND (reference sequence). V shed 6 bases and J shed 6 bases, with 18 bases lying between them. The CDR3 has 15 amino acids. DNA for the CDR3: TGTGCCAGTAGGAGCCTCCTGGCCCTCCGTCAGCCCCAGCATTTT. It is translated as CASRSLLALRQPQHF.

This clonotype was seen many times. CDR3 in DNA: TGTGCCAGCAGCTTAGCAGGGGTTGACACTGAAGCTTTCTTT. This codes for CASSLAGVDTEAFF. The V call is TRBV11-2, the J call TRBJ1-1, with D perhaps TRBD1 (6 bases). This CDR3 spans 14 amino acids. CDR1 is SGHAT and CDR2 is FQNNGV in the germline V gene. V dropped 1 base and J dropped 3 bases, with 9 bases sitting between them.

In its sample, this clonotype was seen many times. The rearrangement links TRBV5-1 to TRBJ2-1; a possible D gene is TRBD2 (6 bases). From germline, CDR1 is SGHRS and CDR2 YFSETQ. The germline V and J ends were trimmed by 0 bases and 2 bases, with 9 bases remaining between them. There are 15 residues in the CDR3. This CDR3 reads CASSLVGGTYNEQFF. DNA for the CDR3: TGCGCCAGCAGCTTGGTCGGGGGAACCTACAATGAGCAGTTCTTC.

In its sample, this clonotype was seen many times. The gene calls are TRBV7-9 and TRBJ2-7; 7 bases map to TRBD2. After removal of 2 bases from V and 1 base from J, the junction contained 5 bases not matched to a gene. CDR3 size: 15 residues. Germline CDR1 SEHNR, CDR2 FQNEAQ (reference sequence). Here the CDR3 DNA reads TGTGCCAGCAGCTTACCTAGCGGCCCGTCCTACGAGCAGTACTTC. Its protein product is CASSLPSGPSYEQYF.

CDR3 nucleotides: TGCGCCAGCAGCTTGAAACATTTCGCAGATACGCAGTATTTT. This codes for CASSLKHFADTQYF. V usage is TRBV5-1 and J usage is TRBJ2-3, with no clear D. Trimming stripped 1 base from V and 4 bases from J, with 10 bases between. The germline gives CDR1 SGHRS, CDR2 YFSETQ. This CDR3 spans 14 amino acids.

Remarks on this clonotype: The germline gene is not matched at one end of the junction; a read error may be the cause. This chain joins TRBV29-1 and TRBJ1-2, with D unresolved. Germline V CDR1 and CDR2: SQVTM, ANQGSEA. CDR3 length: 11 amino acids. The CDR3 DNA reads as TGCAGCGTTGAAGAGGGCGGCAGAACGTTTTTC. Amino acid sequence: CSVEEGGRTFF. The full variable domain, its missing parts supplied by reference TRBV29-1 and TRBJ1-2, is SAVISQKPSRDICQRGTSLTIQCQVDSQVTMMFWYRQQPGQSLTLIATANQGSEATYESGFVIDKFPISRPNLTFSTLTVSNMSPEDSSIYLCSVEEGGRTFFGSGTRLTVV.